This T cell receptor beta chain was found in a study of response to subunit inactivated influenza vaccine. This clonotype was seen only a few times. No antigen is known for it. Study-level points and caveats: Few new T cells, the authors suggested, are recruited by each seasonal influenza vaccination.

Germline-derived CDR1 and CDR2 are SNHLY and FYNNEI. The germline V and J ends were trimmed by 9 bases and 6 bases, with 20 bases remaining between them. The length of the CDR3 is 14 residues. MiXCR, run by TCRdb on the RT-PCR reads, gives a single entry per CDR3 protein. The sample yields 800,000 to 1,000,000 distinct CDR3 sequences, 21% seen once. The chain employs TRBV2 and TRBJ1-1; D gene ambiguous. The input for sequencing was PBMCs from blood, taken 4 to 6 days after vaccination. This clonotype was sampled from a man aged 50-59 years who received an inactivated influenza vaccine. This CDR3 reads CASQVMPVSPEAFF. Written as DNA, the CDR3 is TGTGCCAGTCAGGTTATGCCGGTAAGCCCTGAAGCTTTCTTT. The whole variable domain, remainder taken from reference TRBV2 and TRBJ1-1, is EPEVTQTPSHQVTQMGQEVILRCVPISNHLYFYWYRQILGQKVEFLVSFYNNEISEKSEIFDDQFSVERPDGSNFTLKIRSTKLEDSAMYFCASQVMPVSPEAFFGQGTRLTVV.